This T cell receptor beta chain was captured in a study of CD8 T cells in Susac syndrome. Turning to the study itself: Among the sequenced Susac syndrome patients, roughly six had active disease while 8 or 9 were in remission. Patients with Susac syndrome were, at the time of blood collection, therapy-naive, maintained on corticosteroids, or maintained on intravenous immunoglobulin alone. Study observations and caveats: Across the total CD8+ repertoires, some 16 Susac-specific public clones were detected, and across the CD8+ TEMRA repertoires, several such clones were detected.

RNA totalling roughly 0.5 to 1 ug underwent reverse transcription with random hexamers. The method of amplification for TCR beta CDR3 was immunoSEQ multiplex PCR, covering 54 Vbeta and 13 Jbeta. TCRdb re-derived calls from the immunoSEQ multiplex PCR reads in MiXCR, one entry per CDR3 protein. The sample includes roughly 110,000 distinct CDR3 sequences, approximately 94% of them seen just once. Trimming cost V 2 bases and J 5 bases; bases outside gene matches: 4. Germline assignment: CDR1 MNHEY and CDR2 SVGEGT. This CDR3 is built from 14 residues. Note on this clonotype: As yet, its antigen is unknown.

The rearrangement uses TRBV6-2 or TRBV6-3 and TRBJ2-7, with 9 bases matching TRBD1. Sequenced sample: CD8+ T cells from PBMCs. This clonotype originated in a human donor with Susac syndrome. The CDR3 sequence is CASSYRDRADEQYF. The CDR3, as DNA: TGTGCCAGCAGTTACCGGGACAGGGCGGACGAGCAGTACTTC.